The clone carrying this T cell receptor beta chain appeared a few times. Methods used by the authors: Amplification of reference gene primers provided the estimated nucleated cell counts. The assay was immunoSEQ multiplex PCR, and TCRdb's table has in-frame clones only and misses some. V, J and clone size are taken as reported in that table, and D and trimming were inferred from the DNA itself. Among 110,000 to 150,000 clones listed, 70% to 90% were seen once. This entry comes from a study of blood T cell repertoires in COVID-19. Germline V gene sequence: CDR1 KGHSH, CDR2 LQKENI. The V gene end was trimmed by 4 bases and the J gene end by 6 bases; junction bases not matched to a gene: 4. The CDR3 covers 14 residues. Participants reported their clinical history, and cohort assignment relied on those reports. Recovered status in Cohort 3 required two negative PCRs, clearance, or symptom resolution.

The sequence was obtained from a woman in her forties who had recovered from COVID-19. The sample consisted of PBMCs or T cells enriched from blood (not recorded which). The rearrangement joins TRBV18 to TRBJ2-1; 9 nucleotides line up with TRBD2. CDR3 protein: CASSRSSGINEQFF. The DNA for the CDR3 is TGTGCCAGCTCACGATCTAGCGGGATCAATGAGCAGTTCTTC.